The rows below give T cell receptor beta chains drawn from one sample of a study of Ad26.COV2.S vaccination and SARS-CoV-2 variants. Clones were sequenced by immunoSEQ multiplex PCR, and TCRdb holds only the in-frame ones, with some missing. The top ten clones hold 3.4% of a sample with roughly 350,000 clones, 80% to 90% of them seen once. This specimen consisted of peripheral blood, obtained in a trial of Ad26.COV2.S vaccine versus placebo. Receptors were obtained from a person between 18 and 65 years old who received the Ad26.COV2.S COVID-19 vaccine or a placebo. Both conserved end residues are part of each CDR3. A D gene is named only where the DNA matches it firmly. The size field is filled for only some rows; it gives once, few, many or a size class.

clone_size: NA
d_call: NA
j_call: TRBJ2-3
v_call: TRBV28
cdr3_nt: TGTGCCAGCAGCCACCGGGACAACACAGATACGCAGTATTTT
cdr3_aa: CASSHRDNTDTQYF

clone_size: NA
d_call: NA
j_call: TRBJ1-1
v_call: TRBV3-1/TRBV3-2
cdr3_nt: TGTGCCAGCAGCCAGGGCAGGGTGAACACTGAAGCTTTCTTT
cdr3_aa: CASSQGRVNTEAFF

clone_size: NA
d_call: NA
j_call: TRBJ1-1
v_call: TRBV3-1/TRBV3-2
cdr3_nt: TGTGCCAGCAGCCAAGATCTTAGGAACACTGAAGCTTTCTTT
cdr3_aa: CASSQDLRNTEAFF

clone_size: NA
d_call: NA
j_call: TRBJ1-5
v_call: TRBV6-2/TRBV6-3
cdr3_nt: TGTGCCAGCAGTTACTCAACCGGGGCTAGCAATCAGCCCCAGCATTTT
cdr3_aa: CASSYSTGASNQPQHF

clone_size: NA
d_call: NA
j_call: TRBJ1-3
v_call: TRBV5-1
cdr3_nt: TGCGCCAGCAGCTCCCAGACAGGCCGCTCTGGAAACACCATATATTTT
cdr3_aa: CASSSQTGRSGNTIYF

clone_size: once
d_call: TRBD1
j_call: TRBJ2-7
v_call: TRBV11-3
cdr3_nt: TGTGCCAGCAGCTTAGACAGGGGGCAGCAGTACTTC
cdr3_aa: CASSLDRGQQYF

clone_size: NA
d_call: NA
j_call: TRBJ1-1
v_call: TRBV5-6
cdr3_nt: TGTGCCAGCAGCTCAGGAGATTACACTGAAGCTTTCTTT
cdr3_aa: CASSSGDYTEAFF

clone_size: NA
d_call: TRBD1
j_call: TRBJ1-2
v_call: TRBV6-1
cdr3_nt: TGTGCCAGCAGTGAGACAGGGGTTGCCTATGGCTACACCTTC
cdr3_aa: CASSETGVAYGYTF

clone_size: NA
d_call: NA
j_call: TRBJ1-1
v_call: TRBV7-2
cdr3_nt: TGTGCCAGCAGTCCGAGGCAGGGGTTGGACACTGAAGCTTTCTTT
cdr3_aa: CASSPRQGLDTEAFF

clone_size: NA
d_call: TRBD1
j_call: TRBJ2-5
v_call: TRBV5-4
cdr3_nt: TGTGCCAGCAGCCTCTATCGGACAGGGGGGAAAGAGACCCAGTACTTC
cdr3_aa: CASSLYRTGGKETQYF

clone_size: NA
d_call: NA
j_call: TRBJ1-4
v_call: TRBV30
cdr3_nt: TGTGCCTGGGGGCGGGGAAAACTGTTTTTT
cdr3_aa: CAWGRGKLFF

clone_size: NA
d_call: NA
j_call: TRBJ1-1
v_call: TRBV7-9
cdr3_nt: TGTGCCAGCAGCTTAGAGGAGGGGTATTCTGAAGCTTTCTTT
cdr3_aa: CASSLEEGYSEAFF

clone_size: NA
d_call: NA
j_call: TRBJ2-3
v_call: TRBV10-3
cdr3_nt: TGTGCCATCACCGAAGGAGATACGCAGTATTTT
cdr3_aa: CAITEGDTQYF

clone_size: NA
d_call: NA
j_call: TRBJ2-1
v_call: TRBV4-3
cdr3_nt: TGCGCCAGCAGCCAAGATAGGTTCAATGAGCAGTTCTTC
cdr3_aa: CASSQDRFNEQFF

clone_size: few
d_call: NA
j_call: TRBJ2-7
v_call: TRBV7-8
cdr3_nt: TGTGCCAGCAGCTTAGCGAAGGAAGCAGGGCAGTACTTC
cdr3_aa: CASSLAKEAGQYF

clone_size: NA
d_call: NA
j_call: TRBJ1-1
v_call: TRBV25-1
cdr3_nt: TGTGCCAGCAGTGTTGGGAGGAACACTGAAGCTTTCTTT
cdr3_aa: CASSVGRNTEAFF